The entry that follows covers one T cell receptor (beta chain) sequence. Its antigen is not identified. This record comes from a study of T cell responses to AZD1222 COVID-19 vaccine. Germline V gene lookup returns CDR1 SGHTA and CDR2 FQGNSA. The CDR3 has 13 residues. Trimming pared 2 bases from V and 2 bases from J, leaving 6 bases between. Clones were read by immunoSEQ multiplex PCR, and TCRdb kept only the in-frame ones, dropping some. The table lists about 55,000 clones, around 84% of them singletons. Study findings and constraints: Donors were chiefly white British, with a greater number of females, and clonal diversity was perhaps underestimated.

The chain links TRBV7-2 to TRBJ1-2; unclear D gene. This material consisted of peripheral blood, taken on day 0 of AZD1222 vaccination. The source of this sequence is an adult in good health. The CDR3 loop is CASSLNGNYGYTF. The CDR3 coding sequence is TGTGCCAGCAGCTTAAACGGCAACTATGGCTACACCTTC.